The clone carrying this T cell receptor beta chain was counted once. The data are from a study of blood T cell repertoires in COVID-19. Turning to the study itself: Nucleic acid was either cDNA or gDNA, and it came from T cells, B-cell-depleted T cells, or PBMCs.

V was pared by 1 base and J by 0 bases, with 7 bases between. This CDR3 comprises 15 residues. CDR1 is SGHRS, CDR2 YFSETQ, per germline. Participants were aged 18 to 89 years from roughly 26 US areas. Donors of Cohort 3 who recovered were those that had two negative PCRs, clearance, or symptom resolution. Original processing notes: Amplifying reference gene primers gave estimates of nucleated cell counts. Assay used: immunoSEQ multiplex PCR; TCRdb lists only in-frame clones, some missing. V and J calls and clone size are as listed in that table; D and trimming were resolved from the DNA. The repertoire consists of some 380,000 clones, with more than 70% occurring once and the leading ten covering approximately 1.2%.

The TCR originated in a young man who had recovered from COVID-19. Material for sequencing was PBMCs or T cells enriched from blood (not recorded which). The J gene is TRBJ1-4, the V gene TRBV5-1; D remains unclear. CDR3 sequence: CASSLPSPTNEKLFF. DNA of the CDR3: TGCGCCAGCAGCTTGCCGAGTCCAACTAATGAAAAACTGTTTTTT. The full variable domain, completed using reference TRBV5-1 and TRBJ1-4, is KAGVTQTPRYLIKTRGQQVTLSCSPISGHRSVSWYQQTPGQGLQFLFEYFSETQRNKGNFPGRFSGRQFSNSRSEMNVSTLELGDSALYLCASSLPSPTNEKLFFGSGTQLSVL.